This section outlines one T cell receptor beta chain sequence together with its context. The data were taken from a study of neurological immune-mediated disorders. CDR1 and CDR2 from the germline V gene are PRHDT and FYEKMQ (reference sequence). The CDR3 is 17 amino acids. Trimming took off 5 bases at V and 4 bases at J, with 20 bases between the two ends. With 10-nucleotide random UMIs included, cDNA was synthesized by 5'RACE. MiXCR was run by TCRdb on the 5' RACE reads, yielding one entry per CDR3 protein. The profile shows some 65,000 distinct CDR3 sequences, 5.2% of them singletons. The chain recombines TRBV13 with TRBJ2-2; weak D call: TRBD1 (6 bases). The sequence derives from a woman in her twenties or thirties with multiple sclerosis. Sequenced sample: PBMCs. The CDR3 DNA follows: TGTGCCAGCAGCGATGGTACCGGGACAATCCTCACCGGGGAGCTGTTTTTT. This translates into CASSDGTGTILTGELFF.